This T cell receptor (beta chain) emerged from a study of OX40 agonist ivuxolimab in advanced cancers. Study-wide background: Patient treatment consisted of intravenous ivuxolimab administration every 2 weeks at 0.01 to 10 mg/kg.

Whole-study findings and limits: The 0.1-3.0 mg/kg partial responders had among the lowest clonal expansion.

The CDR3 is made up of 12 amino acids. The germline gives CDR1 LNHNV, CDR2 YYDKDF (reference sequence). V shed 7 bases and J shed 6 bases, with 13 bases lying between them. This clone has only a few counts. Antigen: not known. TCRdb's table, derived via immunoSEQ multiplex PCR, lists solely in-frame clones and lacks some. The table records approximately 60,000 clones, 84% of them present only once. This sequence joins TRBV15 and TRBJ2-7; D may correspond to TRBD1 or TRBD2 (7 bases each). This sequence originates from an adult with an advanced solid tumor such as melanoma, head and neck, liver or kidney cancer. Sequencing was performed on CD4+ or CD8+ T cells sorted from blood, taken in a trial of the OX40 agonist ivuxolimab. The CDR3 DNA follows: TGTGCCACCAATACAGGGGAGGGCGAGCAGTACTTC. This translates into CATNTGEGEQYF.